Described below is a single TCR beta chain sequence and its context. The antigen remains unidentified. The CDR3 is 13 amino acids. Trimming removed 4 bases from V and 5 bases from J; junction bases left unmatched: 1. Germline V gene lookup returns CDR1 MGHRA and CDR2 YSYEKL. This record belongs to a study of OX40 agonist ivuxolimab in advanced cancers. Notes on the study in general: At 0.1 to 3.0 mg/kg, clonal expansion of CD4+ and CD8+ blood T cells had occurred by week 6.

Libraries were prepared by immunoSEQ multiplex PCR; TCRdb keeps only in-frame clonotypes and omits some of them. The profile shows just over 90,000 clones, 85% to 95% of them singletons. V is TRBV4-1 and J is TRBJ2-7, with TRBD2 matching over 11 bases. Sequences were derived from CD4+ or CD8+ T cells sorted from blood, sampled in a trial of the OX40 agonist ivuxolimab. The receptor comes from an adult with an advanced solid tumor such as melanoma, head and neck, liver or kidney cancer. CDR3 DNA sequence: TGCGCCAGCAGCCTTAGCGGGAGGGACGAGCAGTACTTC. Its translation: CASSLSGRDEQYF.